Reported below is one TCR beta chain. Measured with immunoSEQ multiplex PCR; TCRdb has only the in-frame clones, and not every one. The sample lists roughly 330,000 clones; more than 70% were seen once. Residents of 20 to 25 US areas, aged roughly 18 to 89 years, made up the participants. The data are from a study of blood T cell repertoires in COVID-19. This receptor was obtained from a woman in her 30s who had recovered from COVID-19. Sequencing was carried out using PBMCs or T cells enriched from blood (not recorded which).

CDR3 in DNA: TGTGCCAGCAGTAGAGACAGGGAAGCCTACGAGCAGTACTTC. Its translation: CASSRDREAYEQYF. The chain is built from TRBV6-5 and TRBJ2-7; 7 bases match TRBD1. V was pared by 5 bases and J by 2 bases, with 6 bases of the junction left unmatched. Germline values: CDR1 MNHEY, CDR2 SVGAGI. The CDR3 is 14 residues long.